This T cell receptor beta chain was captured by sequencing in a study of response to subunit inactivated influenza vaccine. General study results and limits: Authors suggested that a seasonal influenza vaccination recruits few new T cells each time.

This clonotype has a handful of counts. Its specificity is not known. Per germline, CDR1 MNHEY and CDR2 SMNVEV (reference sequence). Trimming took off 4 bases at V and 3 bases at J, with 16 bases between the two ends. The length of the CDR3 is 15 residues. One entry per CDR3 protein results from TCRdb running MiXCR on the RT-PCR reads. The sample shows more than 600,000 distinct CDR3 sequences, roughly 20% of them seen only once. The sequence derives from a man aged 45 to 65 who received an inactivated influenza vaccine. The chain employs TRBV27 and TRBJ2-7; D might be TRBD2 (5 bases). The sample here was PBMCs from blood, taken approximately 5 days after vaccination. The CDR3 spells CASSSTGIWLYEQYF. In DNA, the CDR3 is TGTGCCAGCAGTTCAACCGGGATATGGCTCTACGAGCAGTACTTC.